These 11 T cell receptor beta chains came from one sample sequenced in a study of T-cell reconstitution after alpha-beta-depleted transplantation in children. Researchers prepared the TCRbeta library using unique molecular identifiers, the study reports. TCRdb fed the PCR reads into MiXCR, producing one record per CDR3 protein. This repertoire shows under 150,000 distinct CDR3 sequences, about 9.6% found once; its top ten account for around 24%. The sequenced sample was PBMCs, mostly from graft donor cells, obtained 180 days after TCRalphabeta/CD19-depleted stem cell transplant. These TCRs come from a girl under three years old who had a stem cell transplant for combined immunodeficiency, so the T cells may come from the graft donor.

This clonotype occurred a few times. The chain's CDR3 is CASSEIGRGANTGELFF. In DNA form, the CDR3 reads TGTGCCAGCAGTGAAATCGGACGGGGGGCAAACACCGGGGAGCTGTTTTTT. The V and J genes are TRBV25-1 and TRBJ2-2, with D possibly being TRBD2 (7 bases). The germline V and J ends were trimmed by 2 bases and 2 bases, with 15 bases remaining between them. CDR1 and CDR2 (germline): MGHDK, SYGVNS. CDR3 size: 17 residues.

This clonotype was seen many times. V and J are TRBV29-1 and TRBJ1-4, with D possibly matching TRBD1 (6 bases). Trimming took 0 bases from V and 7 from J, leaving 18 bases between them. CDR1 and CDR2 (germline): SQVTM, ANQGSEA. The CDR3 is 16 residues long. For the CDR3, the DNA is TGCAGCGTTGAAGATTGGACACAGGGTGGAGGTGAAAAACTGTTTTTT. Translating gives CSVEDWTQGGGEKLFF.

This chain connects TRBV7-2 to TRBJ2-3; D may be TRBD1 (6 bases). V lost 2 bases and J 4 bases, leaving 10 bases between the germline ends. From germline, CDR1 is SGHTA and CDR2 FQGNSA. The CDR3 contains 14 residues. The CDR3 DNA reads as TGTGCCAGCAGCTTAAACAGGGCGGCAGATACGCAGTATTTT. Its translation is CASSLNRAADTQYF.

In its sample, this clonotype was seen a few times. J is TRBJ2-7 and V is TRBV30, with 11 nucleotides matching TRBD2. V lost 5 bases to trimming and J lost 2 bases; unmatched junction nucleotides: 2. This CDR3 is 13 amino acids long. Germline CDR1 and CDR2: GTSNPN and SVGIG (reference sequence). CDR3 coding DNA: TGTGCCTGGGGGGGACTAGCGGCCTACGAGCAGTACTTC. It is translated as CAWGGLAAYEQYF. The entire variable domain, with the rest obtained from reference TRBV30 and TRBJ2-7, is as follows: SQTIHQWPATLVQPVGSPLSLECTVEGTSNPNLYWYRQAAGRGLQLLFYSVGIGQISSEVPQNLSASRPQDRQFILSSKKLLLSDSGFYLCAWGGLAAYEQYFGPGTRLTVT.

This clonotype has a handful of counts. V and J are TRBV5-4 and TRBJ1-4; D possibly corresponds to TRBD1 (6 bases). CDR1 is SGHNT, CDR2 YYREEE, per germline (reference sequence). The CDR3 loop spans 15 amino acids. V lost 0 bases and J 1 base, leaving 7 bases between the germline ends. The CDR3 loop reads CASSLGDKTNEKLFF. For the CDR3, the DNA is TGTGCCAGCAGCTTGGGGGACAAAACTAATGAAAAACTGTTTTTT. Full variable domain (rest looked up from reference TRBV5-4 and TRBJ1-4): ETGVTQSPTHLIKTRGQQVTLRCSSQSGHNTVSWYQQALGQGPQFIFQYYREEENGRGNFPPRFSGLQFPNYSSELNVNALELDDSALYLCASSLGDKTNEKLFFGSGTQLSVL.

In this sample, this clonotype turned up a few times. V usage is TRBV10-3 and J usage is TRBJ2-3, with 8 bases fitting TRBD2. Per germline, CDR1 ENHRY and CDR2 SYGVKD. V lost 1 base, J lost 1 base, and 7 bases stayed unmatched. This CDR3 is built from 17 residues. CDR3 residues: CAISELTLTSGTDTQYF. CDR3 DNA: TGTGCCATCAGTGAGTTAACCCTGACTAGCGGCACAGATACGCAGTATTTT.

The chain links TRBV20-1 to TRBJ2-1, with 7 bases that match TRBD1. There are 14 residues in the CDR3. Trimming took 6 bases from V and 7 from J; bases not matched to a gene: 12. Germline CDR1 and CDR2: DFQATT and SNEGSKA (reference sequence). The CDR3 DNA is TGCAGTGCACTCCGGGACAGTACTTCTAATGAGCAGTTCTTC. Translating gives CSALRDSTSNEQFF.

The table lists this clonotype with many counts. This sequence joins TRBV10-3 and TRBJ2-1; D gene unclear. Trimming stripped 0 bases from V and 5 bases from J, with 8 bases between. This CDR3 spans 14 amino acids. CDR1 and CDR2 from the germline V gene are ENHRY and SYGVKD. CDR3 nucleotides: TGTGCCATCAGTGAGTCTTTGGCAGACAATGAGCAGTTCTTC. This encodes CAISESLADNEQFF.

This clonotype was detected a few times. The V gene is TRBV19, the J gene TRBJ2-3; 7 nucleotides align to TRBD1. This CDR3 contains 17 residues. The V segment lost 0 bases and the J segment 3 bases; nucleotides outside the gene matches: 9. Per germline, CDR1 LNHDA and CDR2 SQIVND (reference sequence). The CDR3 bases are TGTGCCAGTAGTATAGATAGAGGGGACAGCCGAACAGATACGCAGTATTTT. It is translated as CASSIDRGDSRTDTQYF. The full variable domain, with the rest looked up from reference TRBV19 and TRBJ2-3, is DGGITQSPKYLFRKEGQNVTLSCEQNLNHDAMYWYRQDPGQGLRLIYYSQIVNDFQKGDIAEGYSVSREKKESFPLTVTSAQKNPTAFYLCASSIDRGDSRTDTQYFGPGTRLTVL.

V is TRBV19 and J is TRBJ2-7; TRBD1 matches 7 bases. Losses at the gene ends were 6 bases for V and 6 bases for J; bases not matched to a gene: 8. In germline, CDR1 is LNHDA, CDR2 SQIVND (reference sequence). This CDR3 is built from 13 residues. The CDR3 reads CASRLTGIGEQYF. The CDR3 coding sequence is TGTGCCAGTAGGTTGACAGGGATCGGCGAGCAGTACTTC.

This clonotype was detected a few times. This sequence joins TRBV29-1 and TRBJ2-1, with 8 bases aligning to TRBD2. With 4 bases clipped from V and 8 bases from J, the junction kept 10 bases outside the gene matches. The CDR3 extends over 14 amino acids. Germline assignment: CDR1 SQVTM and CDR2 ANQGSEA. The CDR3 DNA reads as TGCAGCGTTGTCCTGGGACTAGAGGAAGATGAGCAGTTCTTC. This codes for CSVVLGLEEDEQFF.